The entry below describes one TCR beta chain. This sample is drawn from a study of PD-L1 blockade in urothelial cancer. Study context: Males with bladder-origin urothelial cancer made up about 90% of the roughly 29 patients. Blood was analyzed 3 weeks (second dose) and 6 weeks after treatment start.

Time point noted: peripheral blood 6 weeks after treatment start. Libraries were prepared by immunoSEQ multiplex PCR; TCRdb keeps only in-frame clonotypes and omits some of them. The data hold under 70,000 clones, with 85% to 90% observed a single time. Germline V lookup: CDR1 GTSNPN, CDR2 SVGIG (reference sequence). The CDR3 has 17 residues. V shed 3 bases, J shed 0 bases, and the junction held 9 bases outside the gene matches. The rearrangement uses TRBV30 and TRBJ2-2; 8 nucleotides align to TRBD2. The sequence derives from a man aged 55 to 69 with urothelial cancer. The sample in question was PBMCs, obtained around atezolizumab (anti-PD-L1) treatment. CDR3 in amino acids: CAWSRKRGPANTGELFF. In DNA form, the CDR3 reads TGTGCCTGGAGCCGGAAGCGGGGGCCTGCGAACACCGGGGAGCTGTTTTTT.